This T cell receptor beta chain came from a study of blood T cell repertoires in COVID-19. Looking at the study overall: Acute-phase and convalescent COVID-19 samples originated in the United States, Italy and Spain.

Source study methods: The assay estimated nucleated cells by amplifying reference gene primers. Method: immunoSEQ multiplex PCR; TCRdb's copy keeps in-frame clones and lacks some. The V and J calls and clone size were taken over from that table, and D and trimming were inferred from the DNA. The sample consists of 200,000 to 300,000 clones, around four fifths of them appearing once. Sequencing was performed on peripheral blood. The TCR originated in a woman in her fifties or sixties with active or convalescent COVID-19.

CDR3 amino acids: CASSAPWGLGNTIYF. The CDR3, as DNA: TGTGCCAGCAGTGCCCCCTGGGGGCTTGGAAACACCATATATTTT. The gene calls are TRBV28 and TRBJ1-3, with D tentatively TRBD1 (6 bases). Between the trimmed V and J ends, which lost 5 bases and 3 bases, there was a span of 14 bases. Germline V gene sequence: CDR1 MDHEN, CDR2 SYDVKM. The CDR3 has 15 amino acids.